This note documents a single TCR beta chain sequence. The CDR3 has 16 amino acids. V was clipped by 6 bases and J by 5 bases; unmatched bases: 7. Germline-derived CDR1 and CDR2 are MRHNA and SNTAGT. The sample originates from a study of T cells in Graves' hyperthyroidism and ophthalmopathy. RNA transcripts served as the template for amplifying TCR beta CDR3 regions. The HTBI primer set drove a first-round RT-PCR of the TCR CDR3. TCRdb re-derived calls from the multiplex PCR reads in MiXCR, one entry per CDR3 protein. The table has about 640,000 distinct CDR3 sequences, less than 25% seen once. This clonotype was sampled from a man aged 25-45 years with Graves' ophthalmopathy. The rearrangement joins TRBV6-4 to TRBJ2-1; 13 nucleotides match TRBD2. Sample: blood. The CDR3 nucleotides are TGTGCCAGCAGCCCCCGCGGGACTAGCGGGAACAATGAGCAGTTCTTC. It yields the protein CASSPRGTSGNNEQFF.